This T cell receptor (beta chain) emerged from a study of blood T cell repertoires in COVID-19. As for the study in general: Samples of COVID-19 (acute and convalescent) were obtained from the United States, Italy and Spain. T cells, B-cell-depleted T cells, or PBMCs supplied cDNA or gDNA.

Per the study methods: How many nucleated cells were present was estimated from reference gene primer amplification. Assay used: immunoSEQ multiplex PCR; TCRdb lists only in-frame clones, some missing. That table gives V, J and clone size, and the DNA gave D and trimming. The data show around 100,000 clones, over 65% seen once. Germline CDR1 and CDR2: MDHEN and SYDVKM. Trimming took 5 bases from V and 7 from J; bases not matched to a gene: 2. The CDR3 is made up of 12 amino acids. V usage is TRBV28 and J usage is TRBJ1-5, with 7 bases fitting TRBD1. Specimen: peripheral blood. This TCR was recovered from a man aged 70-80 years with COVID-19, enrolled during active disease. CDR3 sequence reads: CASSDRVQPQHF. For the CDR3, the DNA is TGTGCCAGCAGTGACAGGGTCCAGCCCCAGCATTTT.